This T cell receptor beta chain emerged from a study of blood T cell repertoires in COVID-19. Method: immunoSEQ multiplex PCR; TCRdb's copy keeps in-frame clones and lacks some. Among 92,000 or so clones listed, approximately 88% were seen once. The CDR3 loop spans 16 amino acids. V gave up 2 bases and J gave up 5 bases; unmatched junction bases: 11. From germline, CDR1 is KGHSH and CDR2 LQKENI. The receptor comes from a man aged 55 to 70 with acute or convalescent COVID-19. The V and J genes are TRBV18 and TRBJ2-7; 8 nucleotides align to TRBD2. Sequencing was performed on peripheral blood. The CDR3 DNA reads TGTGCCAGCTCACCAATCCCTAGCGGGCGTGGCAACGAGCAGTACTTC. This encodes CASSPIPSGRGNEQYF.